The sample holds a few counts of the clone carrying this TCR beta chain. As part of library construction, unique molecular identifiers were attached to individual cDNA molecules. One entry per CDR3 protein, called by TCRdb with MiXCR from the 5' RACE reads. The sample records around 70,000 distinct CDR3 sequences, 15% to 18% being singletons. The data originate from a study of early T cells in non-severe SARS-CoV-2 infection. Overall study context: Sequencing targeted bulk RNA from unsorted whole blood, leaving chains unpaired.

Germline CDR1 reads ENHRY; CDR2 reads SYGVKD. The CDR3 extends over 15 amino acids. V was cut by 0 bases and J by 1 base, with 9 bases left in between. The V call is TRBV10-3, the J call TRBJ1-2; no reliable D call. The receptor was derived from an adult who was a healthcare worker with PCR-confirmed SARS-CoV-2 infection or an uninfected control (not recorded which). The sequenced sample consisted of whole blood. The CDR3 spells CAISESILSNYGYTF. The CDR3 DNA is TGTGCCATCAGTGAGTCCATACTGAGTAACTATGGCTACACCTTC.